Each of the 7 T cell receptor beta chains below was sequenced from the same sample in a study of control samples from healthy donors and cancer patients. Clones were read by immunoSEQ multiplex PCR, and TCRdb kept only the in-frame ones, dropping some. The sample records 130,000 to 150,000 clones, 89% being singletons. Sequencing input: blood. These receptors were collected from a man younger than 40 in good health.

This clone was seen more than once but under ten times. This CDR3 is CASTPGTENSPLHF. The CDR3 DNA reads TGTGCCAGCACCCCCGGGACAGAGAATTCACCCCTCCACTTT. This sequence joins TRBV2 and TRBJ1-6; 7 bases match TRBD1. CDR3 length: 14 residues. With V trimmed by 7 bases and J by 7 bases, 7 bases remained unmatched. The germline gives CDR1 SNHLY, CDR2 FYNNEI.

The chain employs TRBV24-1 and TRBJ2-5; no definite D call. Per germline, CDR1 KGHDR and CDR2 SFDVKD. The CDR3 runs 14 residues. The V end lost 2 bases, the J end lost 2 bases, and 8 bases lay between the germline ends. The CDR3 loop is CATSDYSLQETQYF. CDR3 sequence (DNA): TGTGCCACCAGTGATTACAGTTTACAAGAGACCCAGTACTTC.

The V and J genes are TRBV6-6 and TRBJ2-7, with TRBD2 matching over 7 bases. This CDR3 has 15 amino acids. Looked up from germline, CDR1 is MNHNY and CDR2 is SVGAGI (reference sequence). V trimming: 0 bases; J trimming: 2 bases; junction bases outside the gene matches: 4. The CDR3 DNA reads as TGTGCCAGCAGTTACTCTGAAGCGGGGCCCTACGAGCAGTACTTC. Protein sequence: CASSYSEAGPYEQYF.

A word on this clone: Other DNA sequences in this specimen translate into the identical CDR3. V gene TRBV6-2 or TRBV6-3 combines with J gene TRBJ2-5; D remains unclear. Trimming took off 0 bases at V and 4 bases at J, with 3 bases between the two ends. Germline assignment: CDR1 MNHEY and CDR2 SVGEGT. The CDR3 loop spans 12 amino acids. In DNA form, the CDR3 reads TGTGCCAGCAGTTACTCATTAGAGACCCAGTACTTC. This gives the protein CASSYSLETQYF.

This chain joins TRBV27 and TRBJ1-6, with D possibly TRBD1 on 5 matching bases. The CDR3 is made up of 14 amino acids. V dropped 4 bases and J dropped 6 bases, with 10 bases sitting between them. Germline CDR1 reads MNHEY; CDR2 reads SMNVEV (reference sequence). Written as DNA, the CDR3 is TGTGCCAGCAGTTCCAGGGAAGGTAATTCACCCCTCCACTTT. It encodes CASSSREGNSPLHF.

This clone has just one count. The chain links TRBV5-4 to TRBJ1-3; D remains unclear. CDR3 length: 11 amino acids. Trimming removed 5 bases at V and 9 bases at J, with 9 bases between. CDR1 SGHNT and CDR2 YYREEE come from the germline V gene (reference sequence). The CDR3 DNA follows: TGTGCCAGCAGGCTTGGTAGCACCATATATTTT. Translation gives CASRLGSTIYF.

The V and J genes are TRBV9 and TRBJ2-3, with D unresolved. There are 15 residues in the CDR3. The V and J ends lost 3 bases and 0 bases respectively, with 11 bases between them. Germline V gene data show CDR1 as SGDLS and CDR2 as YYNGEE. Here the CDR3 reads CASSDFPDSTDTQYF. The DNA for the CDR3 is TGTGCCAGCAGCGATTTTCCGGATAGCACAGATACGCAGTATTTT. Full variable domain (outside the CDR3, taken from reference TRBV9 and TRBJ2-3): DSGVTQTPKHLITATGQRVTLRCSPRSGDLSVYWYQQSLDQGLQFLIQYYNGEERAKGNILERFSAQQFPDLHSELNLSSLELGDSALYFCASSDFPDSTDTQYFGPGTRLTVL.